A few counts support the clone carrying this T cell receptor (beta chain). Antigen: not known. The CDR3 extends over 15 amino acids. Germline assignment: CDR1 SGHTA and CDR2 FQGNSA. V lost 4 bases to trimming and J lost 0 bases, with 12 bases between them. This specimen comes from a study of blood T cells in healthy people across ages. The wider study: Template switching captured about one barcoded beta molecule per two T cells.

Overall study results and limits: Estimates drawn from one million T cells were deemed to understate diversity.

Sample-barcoded 5' priming and a J-beta primer mix drove a second PCR of 7 to 11 cycles. Via MiXCR, TCRdb re-called the 5' RACE reads, giving one row per CDR3 protein. The sample gives roughly 1 million distinct CDR3 sequences, around 27% of which show up once; approximately 0.79% is in the top ten. Per sample, a minimum of 6 million PBMCs were isolated. The sample also formed part of further work on T cells of mothers and their children.

Sample: blood. V and J are TRBV7-2 and TRBJ2-5; D may be TRBD2 (5 bases). This receptor was obtained from a girl aged 2-10 years in good health. The CDR3 region is CASSWRAGNQETQYF. The CDR3 nucleotides read TGTGCCAGCAGCTGGCGGGCTGGAAACCAAGAGACCCAGTACTTC.